This T cell receptor beta chain was identified in a study of T-cell reconstitution after alpha-beta-depleted transplantation in children. Study-wide results and caveats: Two months or so post-transplant, alpha-beta T cells reportedly derived from several hundred expanded graft clones. For some patients, TCRbeta diversity was high at day 60 because of recipient T cells and thymic progenitors that survived. By one year post-transplant, T-cell counts and diversity largely arose from T cells that were newly produced.

At least ten counts were recorded for this clonotype. The antigen is not known. TCRbeta library preparation incorporated unique molecular identifiers. TCRdb reanalysed the PCR reads using MiXCR and keeps one entry per CDR3 protein. The sample carries around 270,000 distinct CDR3 sequences, roughly 8.2% recorded once. V lost 2 bases to trimming and J lost 7 bases, with 12 bases between them. The length of the CDR3 is 14 residues. The V gene's germline CDR1 is MNHEY and CDR2 SVGAGI. This chain connects TRBV6-5 to TRBJ2-1; the D is unclear. The sequence was obtained from a female patient aged 2 to 10 who had a stem cell transplant for Fanconi anemia, so the T cells may come from the graft donor. Source: peripheral blood, taken 360 days after TCRalphabeta/CD19-depleted stem cell transplant. The CDR3 DNA sequence: TGTGCCAGCAGTTACATTTCGACCCAGAATGAGCAGTTCTTC. It translates to CASSYISTQNEQFF.